The present entry profiles one T cell receptor beta chain with its context. Its antigen is not known. The CDR3 extends over 18 amino acids. The V gene's germline CDR1 is DFQATT and CDR2 SNEGSKA (reference sequence). Trimming at V came to 3 bases and at J to 0 bases, leaving 12 bases not matched to a gene. This entry is derived from a study of response to subunit inactivated influenza vaccine. TCRdb redid the calling of the RT-PCR reads with MiXCR, one entry per CDR3 protein. The table has fewer than 550,000 distinct CDR3 sequences, roughly 27% seen once. General observations from the study: Every seasonal influenza vaccination brings in few new T cells, the authors suggested.

The source of this sequence is a man in his fifties who received an inactivated influenza vaccine. The sequencing used CD4+ T cells sorted from PBMCs, collected 4 to 6 days after vaccination. The rearrangement uses TRBV20-1 and TRBJ2-2; 8 bases are a match to TRBD2. The CDR3 sequence is CSARGSGGRLTNTGELFF. The DNA of the CDR3 is TGCAGTGCTAGGGGGTCGGGGGGGCGATTGACGAACACCGGGGAGCTGTTTTTT.